Sequencing of this T cell receptor beta chain was carried out in a study of blood T cells in healthy people across ages. CDR1 SGDLS and CDR2 YYNGEE come from the germline V gene. This CDR3 comprises 14 residues. Trimming shortened V by 4 bases and J by 0 bases, and 11 bases separated the two germline ends. Study-wide findings and caveats: PBMCs were not sorted, which prevented a conclusive comparison of naive versus antigen-experienced cells.

The second PCR ran roughly 7 to 12 cycles with a sample-barcoded 5' primer and J-beta primers. Each CDR3 protein is one row after TCRdb ran MiXCR on the 5' RACE reads. The table has over 950,000 distinct CDR3 sequences, around two fifths seen once. With respect to this clonotype: The antigen remains unidentified.

This clonotype originated in a man between 18 and 29 years old in good health. The chain is built from TRBV9 and TRBJ2-7; D possibly corresponds to TRBD2 (6 bases). The sequenced sample was blood. The CDR3 bases are TGTGCCAGCAGCTTCCGGGACTTCTCCTACGAGCAGTACTTC. This codes for CASSFRDFSYEQYF.